This T cell receptor beta chain came from a study of blood T cell repertoires in COVID-19. The table came from immunoSEQ multiplex PCR; TCRdb's copy has only in-frame clones and leaves some out. The sample lists under 200,000 clones, approximately 80% occurring once. This CDR3 has 15 residues. Germline values: CDR1 SGHNT, CDR2 YENEEA. Trimming took 4 bases from V and 4 from J, leaving 14 bases between them. The specimen was peripheral blood. The rearrangement links TRBV11-3 to TRBJ2-1; D is possibly TRBD1 (6 bases). The TCR sequence derives from a woman aged 60-75 years with acute or convalescent COVID-19. CDR3 region: CASSSQTGPYNEQFF. The CDR3 nucleotides are TGTGCCAGCAGCTCCCAAACAGGGCCTTACAATGAGCAGTTCTTC.